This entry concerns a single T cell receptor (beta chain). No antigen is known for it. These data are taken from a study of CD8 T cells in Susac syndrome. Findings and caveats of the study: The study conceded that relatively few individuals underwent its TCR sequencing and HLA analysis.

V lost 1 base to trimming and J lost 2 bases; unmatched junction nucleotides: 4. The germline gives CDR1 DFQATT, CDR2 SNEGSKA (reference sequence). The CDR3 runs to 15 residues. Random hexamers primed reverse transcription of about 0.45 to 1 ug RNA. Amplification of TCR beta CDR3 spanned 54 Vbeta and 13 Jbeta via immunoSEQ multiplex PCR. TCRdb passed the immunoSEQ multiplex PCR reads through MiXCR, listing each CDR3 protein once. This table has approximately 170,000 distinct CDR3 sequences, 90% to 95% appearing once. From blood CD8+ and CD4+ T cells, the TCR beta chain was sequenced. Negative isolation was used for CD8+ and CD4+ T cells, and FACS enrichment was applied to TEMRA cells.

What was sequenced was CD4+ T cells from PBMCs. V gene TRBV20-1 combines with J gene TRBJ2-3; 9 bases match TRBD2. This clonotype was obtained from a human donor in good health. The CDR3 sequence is CSARGSGGNTDTQYF. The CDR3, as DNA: TGCAGTGCTAGAGGCAGCGGGGGGAACACAGATACGCAGTATTTT.